Ten or more counts support the clone carrying this TCR beta chain. Its cognate antigen is unknown. This sample was included in a study of T cells in Graves' hyperthyroidism and ophthalmopathy. Across the whole study: Sampling of peripheral blood happened at initial diagnosis, prior to any treatment. General study results and limits: Using 13 V-J features, a model discriminated ophthalmopathy from stable hyperthyroidism.

The CDR3 contains 16 residues. CDR1 and CDR2 from the germline V gene are MDHEN and SYDVKM. V was clipped by 2 bases and J by 0 bases, with 8 bases between them. TCR beta CDR3 regions were amplified from RNA. The TCR CDR3 first-round RT-PCR relied on the HTBI primer set. Each CDR3 protein is one row after TCRdb ran MiXCR on the multiplex PCR reads. The table shows approximately 430,000 distinct CDR3 sequences, with over 12% occurring only once. Sequenced sample: blood. The chain links TRBV28 to TRBJ1-6, with D possibly being TRBD1 (6 bases). This receptor was identified in a man younger than 35 with Graves' ophthalmopathy. CDR3 protein: CASSLRGGSYNSPLHF. CDR3 nucleotide sequence: TGTGCCAGCAGTTTAAGGGGGGGCTCCTATAATTCACCCCTCCACTTT.